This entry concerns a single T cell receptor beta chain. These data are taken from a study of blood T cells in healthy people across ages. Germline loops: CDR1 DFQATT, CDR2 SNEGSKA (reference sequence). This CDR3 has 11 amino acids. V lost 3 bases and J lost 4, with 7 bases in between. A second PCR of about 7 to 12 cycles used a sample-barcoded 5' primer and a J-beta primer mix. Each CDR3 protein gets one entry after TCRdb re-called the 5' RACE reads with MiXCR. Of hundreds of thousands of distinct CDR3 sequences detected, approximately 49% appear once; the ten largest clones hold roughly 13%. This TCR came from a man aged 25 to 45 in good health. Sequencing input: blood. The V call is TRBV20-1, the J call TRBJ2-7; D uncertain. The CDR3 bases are TGCAGTGCTAGGATCGATTACGAGCAGTACTTC. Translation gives CSARIDYEQYF.